This TCR beta chain originates from a study of blood T cell repertoires in COVID-19. The ends lost 0 bases at V and 4 bases at J; junction bases unmatched: 5. CDR3 length: 15 residues. Germline values: CDR1 GTSNPN, CDR2 SVGIG (reference sequence). Authors' processing steps: Reference gene primer amplification yielded estimated nucleated cell counts. Using immunoSEQ multiplex PCR, the repertoire was profiled, and TCRdb retains in-frame clones only, with some absent. V and J calls and clone size are those listed in that table; D and trimming were worked out from the DNA. Of some 260,000 clones in the sample, roughly nine tenths were seen once.

Source material: peripheral blood. The chain is built from TRBV30 and TRBJ1-5; TRBD1 aligns across 8 bases. This sequence originates from a man between 18 and 35 years old with active or convalescent COVID-19. The CDR3 sequence: CAWSVRDRYNQPQHF. Written as DNA, the CDR3 is TGTGCCTGGAGTGTACGGGACAGGTATAATCAGCCCCAGCATTTT.